The clone carrying this T cell receptor (beta chain) occurred a few times. This sample is part of a study of T cells in Graves' hyperthyroidism and ophthalmopathy. Germline assignment: CDR1 KGHSH and CDR2 LQKENI. The CDR3 contains 13 residues. Trimming shortened V by 4 bases and J by 3 bases, and 9 bases separated the two germline ends. Regions amplified from RNA transcripts were the TCR beta CDR3 regions. The HTBI primer set was used in a first-round RT-PCR of the TCR CDR3. TCRdb passed the multiplex PCR reads through MiXCR, listing each CDR3 protein once. Among fewer than 350,000 distinct CDR3 sequences listed, around a sixth were seen once.

The chain links TRBV18 to TRBJ2-5, with D possibly being TRBD1 or TRBD2 (5 bases each). This sequence originates from a woman aged 40 to 55 with Graves' ophthalmopathy. The material sequenced was blood. CDR3 residues: CASSRGTKETQYF. DNA for the CDR3: TGTGCCAGCTCACGAGGGACCAAAGAGACCCAGTACTTC.